Shown below are 20 T cell receptor beta chains from a single sample sequenced in a study of shared clonotypes between healthy human individuals. Generated by immunoSEQ multiplex PCR, the TCRdb table keeps only in-frame clones and is missing some. The repertoire includes around 690,000 clones, less than 95% of them detected once, and 34% sits in the top ten. The sample consisted of memory CD8+ T cells from PBMCs. Indicated subset: CD45RO+ cells pooled with CCR7-negative TemRA cells. The receptors stem from a man younger than 30 in good health. Some clones in this sample may be carry-over from other donors' samples.

This clone was counted between two and nine times. V usage is TRBV14 and J usage is TRBJ2-4, with 14 nucleotides matching TRBD2. V dropped 6 bases and J dropped 3; count of bases not matched to a gene: 4. The CDR3 is 16 residues long. Germline values: CDR1 SGHDN, CDR2 FVKESK. The CDR3 sequence: CASSQTSGRDKNIQYF. CDR3 DNA: TGTGCCAGCAGTCAGACTAGCGGGAGGGACAAAAACATTCAGTACTTC.

Turning to this clone: The sample carries other DNA sequences with the same CDR3. This sequence joins TRBV9 and TRBJ2-1, with D perhaps TRBD2 (5 bases). The V and J ends lost 0 bases and 5 bases respectively, with 12 bases between them. The CDR3 contains 15 residues. Germline V gives CDR1 SGDLS, CDR2 YYNGEE. DNA of the CDR3: TGTGCCAGCAGCGTAGGAGGGTCCCGGAACAATGAGCAGTTCTTC. Its protein product is CASSVGGSRNNEQFF.

The chain recombines TRBV2 with TRBJ2-3; 7 bases line up with TRBD2. The CDR3 has 12 residues. Germline V gene sequence: CDR1 SNHLY, CDR2 FYNNEI. J was trimmed by 9 bases and V by 7 bases; bases with no gene match: 7. CDR3 loop: CASTQTGGTQYF. In DNA, the CDR3 is TGTGCCAGCACCCAAACCGGGGGGACGCAGTATTTT.

Details on this clone: This sequence may be a read error, since a much larger clone differs from it by one base. The V call is TRBV6-4, the J call TRBJ2-1; tentatively, D is TRBD1 (5 bases). This CDR3 comprises 13 residues. Germline V gene lookup returns CDR1 MRHNA and CDR2 SNTAGT. The CDR3 protein is CAGSDSSYNEQFF. The DNA for the CDR3 is TGTGCCGGCAGTGACAGCTCCTACAATGAGCAGTTCTTC.

The sample holds a few counts of this clone. J is TRBJ1-1 and V is TRBV13; tentative D call: TRBD1 (5 bases). V lost 10 bases to trimming and J lost 0 bases, with 18 bases between them. The CDR3 is made up of 15 amino acids. The germline CDR1 and CDR2 sequences are PRHDT and FYEKMQ (reference sequence). The CDR3 sequence is CATWGVDRMNTEAFF. The CDR3 nucleotides read TGTGCCACCTGGGGCGTCGATCGAATGAACACTGAAGCTTTCTTT.

V is TRBV7-9 and J is TRBJ2-1; D might be TRBD2 (6 bases). The CDR3 totals 14 residues. Germline CDR1 is SEHNR and CDR2 is FQNEAQ (reference sequence). V lost 6 bases, J lost 3 bases, and 12 bases lay in between. The CDR3 loop reads CASRWAGYYNEQFF. The DNA of the CDR3 is TGTGCCAGCAGGTGGGCGGGATACTACAATGAGCAGTTCTTC.

The chain employs TRBV4-1 and TRBJ2-1; TRBD2 is a possible D gene (5 bases). The CDR3 is made up of 16 amino acids. Per germline, CDR1 MGHRA and CDR2 YSYEKL. V was shortened by 3 bases and J by 9 bases, with 21 bases between the two germline ends. CDR3 region: CASSHPGPGVSTEQFF. DNA for the CDR3: TGCGCCAGCAGCCACCCTGGGCCCGGGGTAAGCACTGAGCAGTTCTTC.

The CDR3 DNA sequence: TGTGCCAGCAGCTTAGAGCCCATCTACGAGCAGTACTTC. This codes for CASSLEPIYEQYF. The chain is built from TRBV7-9 and TRBJ2-7; D not resolved. The germline V gene has CDR1 SEHNR and CDR2 FQNEAQ (reference sequence). V dropped 1 base and J dropped 3 bases, with 7 bases sitting between them. The CDR3 length is 13 residues.

The V gene is TRBV5-1, the J gene TRBJ2-1; 9 nucleotides line up with TRBD2. V shed 7 bases and J 4 bases; nucleotides not matched to a gene: 9. CDR1 is SGHRS, CDR2 YFSETQ, per germline. CDR3 length: 15 amino acids. This CDR3 is CASGRAGGIYNEQFF. The CDR3 bases are TGCGCCAGCGGGAGAGCGGGAGGAATATACAATGAGCAGTTCTTC.

The CDR3 here is CASSFGVTLVPQSTDTQYF. The CDR3, as DNA: TGTGCCAGCAGCTTTGGGGTCACGCTAGTTCCCCAATCCACAGATACGCAGTATTTT. This chain uses TRBV5-6 with TRBJ2-3; D remains unclear. V shed 2 bases and J shed 2 bases, with 24 bases lying between them. Germline V lookup: CDR1 SGHDT, CDR2 YYEEEE. This CDR3 has 19 amino acids. The full variable domain, in which reference TRBV5-6 and TRBJ2-3 provide the parts outside the CDR3, is DAGVTQSPTHLIKTRGQQVTLRCSPKSGHDTVSWYQQALGQGPQFIFQYYEEEERQRGNFPDRFSGHQFPNYSSELNVNALLLGDSALYLCASSFGVTLVPQSTDTQYFGPGTRLTVL.

This clone was observed a handful of times. This rearrangement joins TRBV5-8 to TRBJ1-5; D remains ambiguous. V dropped 5 bases and J dropped 4 bases, with 10 bases sitting between them. The length of the CDR3 is 13 residues. The germline V gene encodes CDR1 SGHTS and CDR2 YDEGEE. The CDR3: CASSLWRNQPQHF. In nucleotides, the CDR3 is TGTGCCAGCAGTCTCTGGCGTAATCAGCCCCAGCATTTT. Together with reference TRBV5-8 and TRBJ1-5, the CDR3 gives the full variable domain: EAGVTQSPTHLIKTRGQQATLRCSPISGHTSVYWYQQALGLGLQFLLWYDEGEERNRGNFPPRFSGRQFPNYSSELNVNALELEDSALYLCASSLWRNQPQHFGDGTRLSIL.

With regard to this clone: Other nucleotide sequences from this sample produce the same CDR3. The chain combines TRBV29-1 with TRBJ2-2; D gene uncertain. V gave up 3 bases and J gave up 3 bases, with 2 bases separating them. This CDR3 is built from 11 residues. From germline, CDR1 is SQVTM and CDR2 ANQGSEA. DNA of the CDR3: TGCAGCGTTGATGACACCGGGGAGCTGTTTTTT. Amino acid sequence: CSVDDTGELFF.

The CDR3 sequence is CASTLLEPGPRSQETQYF. In DNA, the CDR3 is TGTGCCAGCACCCTCTTGGAACCGGGACCGCGGAGCCAAGAGACCCAGTACTTC. The gene calls are TRBV28 and TRBJ2-5, with D perhaps given as TRBD1 or TRBD2 (5 bases each). CDR3 size: 18 residues. Per the germline V gene, CDR1 is MDHEN and CDR2 is SYDVKM. Deletions cut 7 bases from V and 1 base from J, with 25 bases between.

This chain joins TRBV5-6 and TRBJ2-5; D unresolved. Germline CDR1 SGHDT, CDR2 YYEEEE. V lost 0 bases to trimming and J lost 5 bases, with 17 bases between them. The CDR3 is 16 residues long. CDR3 DNA sequence: TGTGCCAGCAGCTTGGCCATTGGAGCTGTGGGGGAGACCCAGTACTTC. Its protein product is CASSLAIGAVGETQYF.

V is TRBV2 and J is TRBJ2-7; 8 bases agree with TRBD2. Losses at the gene ends were 6 bases for V and 2 bases for J; bases not matched to a gene: 3. The germline V gene has CDR1 SNHLY and CDR2 FYNNEI. The CDR3 has 13 residues. The DNA of the CDR3 is TGTGCCAGCAGCGCGACTAGCGCCTACGAGCAGTACTTC. As protein: CASSATSAYEQYF.

V is TRBV6-5 and J is TRBJ2-2; perhaps TRBD2 as D (6 bases). This CDR3 region has 16 residues. Looked up from germline, CDR1 is MNHEY and CDR2 is SVGAGI. Trimming stripped 0 bases from V and 6 bases from J, with 14 bases between. CDR3 in amino acids: CASSYSWGEWAGELFF. The CDR3 bases are TGTGCCAGCAGTTACTCTTGGGGGGAATGGGCCGGGGAGCTGTTTTTT.

This chain uses TRBV6-5 with TRBJ1-2; possible D gene TRBD1, 5 bases. V dropped 2 bases and J dropped 5 bases, with 15 bases sitting between them. The germline V gene has CDR1 MNHEY and CDR2 SVGAGI. CDR3 length equals 15 residues. The CDR3 here is CASSYGTEGWYGYTF. CDR3 sequence (DNA): TGTGCCAGCAGTTACGGGACGGAGGGTTGGTATGGCTACACCTTC.

This chain connects TRBV7-2 to TRBJ1-2; 11 bases align to TRBD1. The germline CDR1 and CDR2 sequences are SGHTA and FQGNSA. V gave up 5 bases and J gave up 6 bases; unmatched junction bases: 5. The CDR3 is made up of 14 amino acids. CDR3 nucleotide sequence: TGTGCCAGCAGCGGATGGGGACAGGGGGATGGCTACACCTTC. It translates to CASSGWGQGDGYTF.

The chain joins TRBV4-1 to TRBJ2-1; D perhaps matches TRBD1 (6 bases). Trimming shortened V by 2 bases and J by 7 bases, and 15 bases separated the two germline ends. The CDR3 totals 15 residues. The germline CDR1 and CDR2 sequences are MGHRA and YSYEKL. The CDR3 DNA reads TGCGCCAGCAGCCAAAAGGTACAGGGAGAAAATGAGCAGTTCTTC. Its translation: CASSQKVQGENEQFF.

The V and J genes are TRBV9 and TRBJ2-7; D is possibly TRBD1 (5 bases). There are 13 residues in the CDR3. V was cut by 5 bases and J by 1 base, with 10 bases left in between. Germline CDR1 reads SGDLS; CDR2 reads YYNGEE. CDR3 sequence: CASRKGDSYEQYF. The CDR3, as DNA: TGTGCCAGCAGGAAAGGGGATTCCTACGAGCAGTACTTC.